The present TCR beta chain was sequenced within a study of sequential checkpoint blockade in melanoma. The CDR3 spans 15 residues. With V trimmed by 0 bases and J by 10 bases, 11 bases remained unmatched. Per the germline V gene, CDR1 is SQVTM and CDR2 is ANQGSEA. Regarding treatment: randomized to nivolumab then ipilimumab (arm A) or the reverse (arm B). PBMC sorting kept live CD3+CD8+ cells without CD19 or CD56. This table comes from immunoSEQ multiplex PCR, and its TCRdb copy is limited to in-frame clones, with some not included. The table has 15,000 to 20,000 clones, more than 65% seen once. The clonotype comes from a human donor with melanoma. Material: CD8+ T cells sorted from blood (inferred from file names), obtained from a patient given nivolumab and ipilimumab in sequence. The chain recombines TRBV29-1 with TRBJ2-1, with 8 bases matching TRBD2. The chain's CDR3 is CSVEDHPGGAGEQFF. The DNA for the CDR3 is TGCAGCGTTGAAGATCATCCCGGGGGGGCCGGGGAGCAGTTCTTC.